This TCR beta chain appears in the sequencing data of a study of OX40 agonist ivuxolimab in advanced cancers. On this clone itself: Its antigen remains unknown.

Method: immunoSEQ multiplex PCR; TCRdb's copy keeps in-frame clones and lacks some. Of tens of thousands of clones listed, over 75% are singletons. Study-wide points: Also showing low normalized T-cell clonal expansion were some of the nonresponders.

CDR3 length equals 12 residues. Germline values: CDR1 SEHNR, CDR2 FQNEAQ (reference sequence). The V and J ends lost 5 bases and 6 bases respectively, with 8 bases between them. The V call is TRBV7-9, the J call TRBJ2-1; D gene ambiguous. The TCR was taken from an adult with an advanced solid tumor such as melanoma, head and neck, liver or kidney cancer. The sample consisted of CD4+ or CD8+ T cells sorted from blood, taken in a trial of the OX40 agonist ivuxolimab. CDR3: CASSRGPNEQFF. In DNA, the CDR3 is TGTGCCAGCAGCCGCGGTCCCAATGAGCAGTTCTTC.